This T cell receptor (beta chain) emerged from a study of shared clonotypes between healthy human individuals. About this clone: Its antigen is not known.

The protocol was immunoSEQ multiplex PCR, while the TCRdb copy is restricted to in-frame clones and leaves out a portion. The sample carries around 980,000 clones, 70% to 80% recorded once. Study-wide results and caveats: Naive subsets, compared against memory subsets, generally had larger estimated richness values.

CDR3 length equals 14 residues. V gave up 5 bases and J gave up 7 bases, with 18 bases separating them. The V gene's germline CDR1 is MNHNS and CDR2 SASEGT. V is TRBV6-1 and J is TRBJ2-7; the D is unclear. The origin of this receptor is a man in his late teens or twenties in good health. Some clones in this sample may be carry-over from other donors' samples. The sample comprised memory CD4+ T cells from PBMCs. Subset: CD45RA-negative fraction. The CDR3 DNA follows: TGTGCCAGCAGTCTCGGGCTTCCCCCGATTGAGCAGTACTTC. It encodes CASSLGLPPIEQYF.